Below, 10 T cell receptor beta chains from the same sample are listed, as sequenced in a study of T cell responses to AZD1222 COVID-19 vaccine. Repertoires were generated with immunoSEQ multiplex PCR, while TCRdb's copy carries only in-frame clones and drops some. Of about 120,000 clones in the sample, about 90% were seen once. The sequenced sample was peripheral blood, obtained on day 0 of AZD1222 vaccination. The source is an adult in good health.

This clone was observed a handful of times. The chain carries TRBV19 and TRBJ2-6; D is ambiguous. V was cut by 3 bases and J by 0 bases, with 6 bases left in between. Per the germline V gene, CDR1 is LNHDA and CDR2 is SQIVND (reference sequence). This CDR3 contains 15 residues. The chain's CDR3 is CASSIDLSGANVLTF. Here the CDR3 DNA reads TGTGCCAGTAGTATCGATCTCTCTGGGGCCAACGTCCTGACTTTC.

In DNA, the CDR3 is TGTGCCATCAGCCAACAACAGGGCTCTGGAAACACCATATATTTT. Protein: CAISQQQGSGNTIYF. The chain links TRBV10-3 to TRBJ1-3; D may be TRBD1 (6 bases). This CDR3 is 15 amino acids long. The V end was cut by 6 bases, the J end by 0 bases, with 12 bases between. Germline CDR1 ENHRY, CDR2 SYGVKD.

The chain recombines TRBV30 with TRBJ2-7, with 7 bases aligning to TRBD1. Germline V CDR1 and CDR2: GTSNPN, SVGIG (reference sequence). The CDR3 has 14 amino acids. J lost 3 bases, V lost 1 base, and 6 bases had no gene match. The CDR3 protein is CAWSGDSKFYEQYF. CDR3 sequence (DNA): TGTGCCTGGAGTGGGGACAGCAAATTCTACGAGCAGTACTTC.

The chain is built from TRBV18 and TRBJ1-5, with no clear D. The CDR3 extends over 14 amino acids. V dropped 4 bases and J dropped 4 bases, with 11 bases sitting between them. Germline lookup yields CDR1 KGHSH and CDR2 LQKENI. The CDR3 DNA reads TGTGCCAGCTCACGATCACAATCGAATCAGCCCCAGCATTTT. It specifies CASSRSQSNQPQHF.

The chain couples TRBV19 to TRBJ1-2; a weak D match, TRBD1 (5 bases). The CDR3 totals 11 residues. Germline V CDR1 and CDR2: LNHDA, SQIVND (reference sequence). V shed 9 bases and J shed 5 bases, with 10 bases lying between them. The CDR3 nucleotides are TGTGCCAGCAGACAGTATTATGGCTACACCTTC. Translated, it gives CASRQYYGYTF.

The table lists this clone with a count of one. The rearrangement joins TRBV6-5 to TRBJ1-4; 9 bases agree with TRBD1. The CDR3 is made up of 14 amino acids. CDR1 and CDR2 (germline): MNHEY, SVGAGI. Trimming took 6 bases from V and 7 from J; bases not matched to a gene: 6. CDR3 amino acids: CASSQGQGGEKLFF. CDR3 nucleotide sequence: TGTGCCAGCAGCCAGGGACAGGGCGGTGAAAAACTGTTTTTT.

This sequence joins TRBV12-5 and TRBJ2-2; no reliable D call. Germline lookup yields CDR1 LGHNT and CDR2 FRNRAP. The CDR3 sequence is 19 residues long. V shed 0 bases and J shed 0 bases, with 17 bases lying between them. CDR3 residues: CASGLVLMRGTSNTGELFF. The CDR3 region has the DNA TGTGCTAGTGGTTTGGTTCTAATGAGAGGCACTTCGAACACCGGGGAGCTGTTTTTT.

CDR3 nucleotides: TGCGCCAGCAGCTTGGATGTAGCACCGGGCACTGAAGCTTTCTTT. Its protein is CASSLDVAPGTEAFF. The chain joins TRBV5-1 to TRBJ1-1, with D hard to call. CDR3 size: 15 residues. Trimming took 0 bases from V and 4 from J, leaving 13 bases between them. Germline values: CDR1 SGHRS, CDR2 YFSETQ. The whole variable domain, filled in from reference TRBV5-1 and TRBJ1-1, reads KAGVTQTPRYLIKTRGQQVTLSCSPISGHRSVSWYQQTPGQGLQFLFEYFSETQRNKGNFPGRFSGRQFSNSRSEMNVSTLELGDSALYLCASSLDVAPGTEAFFGQGTRLTVV.

This clone was seen only once. The chain carries TRBV6-1 and TRBJ2-5; 9 bases are a match to TRBD1. This CDR3 has 14 amino acids. The junction had 7 bases not matched to a gene; V was cut back by 6 bases and J by 5 bases. The germline CDR1 and CDR2 sequences are MNHNS and SASEGT. CDR3 nucleotides: TGTGCCAGCAGCAACAGGGGGCAAGGGGAGACCCAGTACTTC. Its protein is CASSNRGQGETQYF.

The rearrangement joins TRBV12-5 to TRBJ1-5; no clear D gene. Trimming pared 6 bases from V and 0 bases from J, leaving 12 bases between. The CDR3 is made up of 15 amino acids. Germline V gives CDR1 LGHNT, CDR2 FRNRAP. The CDR3 DNA reads as TGTGCTAGTGGCCTCCTTAGTTATAGCAATCAGCCCCAGCATTTT. Translation gives CASGLLSYSNQPQHF. The complete variable domain, with remaining parts taken from reference TRBV12-5 and TRBJ1-5, reads DARVTQTPRHKVTEMGQEVTMRCQPILGHNTVFWYRQTMMQGLELLAYFRNRAPLDDSGMPKDRFSAEMPDATLATLKIQPSEPRDSAVYFCASGLLSYSNQPQHFGDGTRLSIL.